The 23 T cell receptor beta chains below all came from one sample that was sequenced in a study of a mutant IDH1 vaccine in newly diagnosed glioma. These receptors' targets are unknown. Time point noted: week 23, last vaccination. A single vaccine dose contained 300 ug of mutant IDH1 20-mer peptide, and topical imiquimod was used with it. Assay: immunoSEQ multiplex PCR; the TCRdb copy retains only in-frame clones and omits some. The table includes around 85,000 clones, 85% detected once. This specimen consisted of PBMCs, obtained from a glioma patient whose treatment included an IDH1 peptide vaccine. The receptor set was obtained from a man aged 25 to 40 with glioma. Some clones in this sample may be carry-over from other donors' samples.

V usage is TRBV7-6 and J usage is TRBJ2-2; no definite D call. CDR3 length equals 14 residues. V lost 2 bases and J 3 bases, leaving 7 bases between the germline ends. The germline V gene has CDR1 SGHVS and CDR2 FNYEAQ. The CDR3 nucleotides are TGTGCCAGCAGCTTATTTGCCGACACCGGGGAGCTGTTTTTT. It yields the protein CASSLFADTGELFF.

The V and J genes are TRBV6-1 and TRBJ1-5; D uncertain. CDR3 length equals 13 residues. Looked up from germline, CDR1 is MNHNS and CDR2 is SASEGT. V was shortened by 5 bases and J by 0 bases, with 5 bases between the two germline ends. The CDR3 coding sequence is TGTGCCAGCAGTCCTTATAGCAATCAGCCCCAGCATTTT. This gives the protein CASSPYSNQPQHF.

The CDR3 is CASSSRTFASSGANVLTF. The DNA of the CDR3 is TGTGCCAGCAGCTCCCGGACTTTTGCCTCCTCTGGGGCCAACGTCCTGACTTTC. The chain joins TRBV7-6 to TRBJ2-6; D may be TRBD2 (5 bases). Between the trimmed V and J ends, which lost 4 bases and 0 bases, there was a span of 16 bases. Germline CDR1 is SGHVS and CDR2 is FNYEAQ. CDR3 length: 18 residues.

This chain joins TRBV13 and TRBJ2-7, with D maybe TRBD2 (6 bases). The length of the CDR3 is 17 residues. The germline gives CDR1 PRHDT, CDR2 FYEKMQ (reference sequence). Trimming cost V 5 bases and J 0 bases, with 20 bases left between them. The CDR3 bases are TGTGCCAGCAGCGCCAACCCGCTAGCGCCCGGCTCCTACGAGCAGTACTTC. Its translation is CASSANPLAPGSYEQYF. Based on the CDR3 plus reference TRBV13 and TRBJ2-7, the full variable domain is AAGVIQSPRHLIKEKRETATLKCYPIPRHDTVYWYQQGPGQDPQFLISFYEKMQSDKGSIPDRFSAQQFSDYHSELNMSSLELGDSALYFCASSANPLAPGSYEQYFGPGTRLTVT.

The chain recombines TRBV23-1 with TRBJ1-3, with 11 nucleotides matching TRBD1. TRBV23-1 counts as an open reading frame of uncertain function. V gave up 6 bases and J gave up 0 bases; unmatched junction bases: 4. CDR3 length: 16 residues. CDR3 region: CASRRDRGFSGNTIYF. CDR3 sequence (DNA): TGCGCCAGCAGGAGGGACAGGGGGTTCTCTGGAAACACCATATATTTT.

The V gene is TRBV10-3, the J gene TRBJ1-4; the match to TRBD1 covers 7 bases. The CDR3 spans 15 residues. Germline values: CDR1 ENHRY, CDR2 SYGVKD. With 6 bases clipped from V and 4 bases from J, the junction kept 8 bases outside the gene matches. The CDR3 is CAIRQSGTDNEKLFF. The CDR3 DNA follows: TGTGCCATCAGGCAGTCAGGGACAGATAATGAAAAACTGTTTTTT.

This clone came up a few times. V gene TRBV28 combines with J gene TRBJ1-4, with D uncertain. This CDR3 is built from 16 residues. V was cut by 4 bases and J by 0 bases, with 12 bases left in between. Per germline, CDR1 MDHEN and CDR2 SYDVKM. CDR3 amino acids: CASSSLLGTTNEKLFF. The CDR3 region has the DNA TGTGCCAGCAGTTCTCTCTTAGGGACAACTAATGAAAAACTGTTTTTT.

DNA for the CDR3: TGTGCCAGCAGCTTCCCTGACAGCTCCTACGAGCAGTACTTC. It yields the protein CASSFPDSSYEQYF. J is TRBJ2-7 and V is TRBV7-9; tentative D call: TRBD1 (5 bases). The CDR3 totals 14 residues. Germline CDR1 SEHNR, CDR2 FQNEAQ (reference sequence). V was trimmed by 3 bases and J by 0 bases, leaving 9 bases between them.

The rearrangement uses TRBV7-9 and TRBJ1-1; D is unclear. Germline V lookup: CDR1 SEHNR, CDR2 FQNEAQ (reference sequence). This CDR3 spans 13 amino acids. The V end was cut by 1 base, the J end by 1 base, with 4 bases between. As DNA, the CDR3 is TGTGCCAGCAGCTTAGGGACGAACACTGAAGCTTTCTTT. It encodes CASSLGTNTEAFF.

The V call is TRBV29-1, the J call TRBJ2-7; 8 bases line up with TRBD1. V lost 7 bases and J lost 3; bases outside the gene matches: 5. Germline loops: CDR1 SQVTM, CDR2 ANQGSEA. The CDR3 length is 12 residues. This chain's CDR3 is CSATGQDYEQYF. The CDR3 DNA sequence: TGCAGCGCCACGGGACAGGACTACGAGCAGTACTTC.

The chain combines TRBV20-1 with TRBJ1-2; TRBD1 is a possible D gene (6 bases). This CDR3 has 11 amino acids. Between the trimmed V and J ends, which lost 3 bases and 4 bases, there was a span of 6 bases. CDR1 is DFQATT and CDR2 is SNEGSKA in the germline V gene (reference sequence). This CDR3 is CSARDSYGYTF. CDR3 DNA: TGCAGTGCTAGGGACAGCTATGGCTACACCTTC.

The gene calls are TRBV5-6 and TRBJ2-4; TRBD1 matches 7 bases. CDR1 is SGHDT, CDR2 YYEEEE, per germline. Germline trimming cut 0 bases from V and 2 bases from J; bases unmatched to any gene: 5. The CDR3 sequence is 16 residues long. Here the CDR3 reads CASSLVAGGSKNIQYF. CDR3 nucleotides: TGTGCCAGCAGCTTGGTGGCAGGGGGTTCCAAAAACATTCAGTACTTC.

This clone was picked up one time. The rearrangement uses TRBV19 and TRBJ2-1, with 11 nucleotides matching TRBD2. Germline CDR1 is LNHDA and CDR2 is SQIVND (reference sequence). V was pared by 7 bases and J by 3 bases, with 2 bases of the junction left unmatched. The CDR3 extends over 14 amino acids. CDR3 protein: CASMGLADYNEQFF. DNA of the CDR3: TGTGCCAGTATGGGACTAGCGGACTACAATGAGCAGTTCTTC.

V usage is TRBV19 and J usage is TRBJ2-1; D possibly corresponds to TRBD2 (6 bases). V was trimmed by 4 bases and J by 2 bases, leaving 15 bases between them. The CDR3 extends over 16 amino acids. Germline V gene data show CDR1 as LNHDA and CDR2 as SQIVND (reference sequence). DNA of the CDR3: TGTGCCAGTAGTACAACGTTAGCGGAACCCTACAATGAGCAGTTCTTC. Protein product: CASSTTLAEPYNEQFF. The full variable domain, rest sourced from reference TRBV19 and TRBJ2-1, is DGGITQSPKYLFRKEGQNVTLSCEQNLNHDAMYWYRQDPGQGLRLIYYSQIVNDFQKGDIAEGYSVSREKKESFPLTVTSAQKNPTAFYLCASSTTLAEPYNEQFFGPGTRLTVL.

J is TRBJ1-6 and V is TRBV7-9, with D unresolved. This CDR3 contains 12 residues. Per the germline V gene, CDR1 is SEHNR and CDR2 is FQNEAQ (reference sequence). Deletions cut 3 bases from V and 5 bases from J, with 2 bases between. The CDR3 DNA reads TGTGCCAGCAGCTTGGATAATTCACCCCTCCACTTT. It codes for CASSLDNSPLHF.

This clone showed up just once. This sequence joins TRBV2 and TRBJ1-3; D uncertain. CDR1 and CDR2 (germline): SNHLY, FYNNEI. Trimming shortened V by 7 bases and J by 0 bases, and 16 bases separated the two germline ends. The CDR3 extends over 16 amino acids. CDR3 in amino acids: CASKEGRWGSGNTIYF. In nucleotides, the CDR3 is TGTGCCAGCAAAGAGGGTCGTTGGGGCTCTGGAAACACCATATATTTT.

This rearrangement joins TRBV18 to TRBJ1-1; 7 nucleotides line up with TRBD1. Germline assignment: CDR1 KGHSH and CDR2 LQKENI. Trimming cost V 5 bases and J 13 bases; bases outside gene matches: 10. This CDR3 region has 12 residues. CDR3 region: CASSYDREVIFF. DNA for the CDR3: TGTGCCAGCTCATATGACAGGGAAGTTATTTTCTTT.

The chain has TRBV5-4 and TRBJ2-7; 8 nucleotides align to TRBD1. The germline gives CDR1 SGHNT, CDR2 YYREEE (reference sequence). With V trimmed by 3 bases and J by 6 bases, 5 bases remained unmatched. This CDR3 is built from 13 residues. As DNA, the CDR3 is TGTGCCAGCAGCTCCCTCACAGGGGGCGAGCAGTACTTC. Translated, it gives CASSSLTGGEQYF.

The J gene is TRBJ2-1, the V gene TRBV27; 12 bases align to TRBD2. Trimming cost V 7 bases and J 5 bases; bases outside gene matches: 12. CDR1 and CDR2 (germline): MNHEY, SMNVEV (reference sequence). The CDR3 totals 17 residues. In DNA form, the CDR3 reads TGTGCCAGCAAACCGGATGGACTAGCGGGGTCCAACAATGAGCAGTTCTTC. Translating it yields CASKPDGLAGSNNEQFF.

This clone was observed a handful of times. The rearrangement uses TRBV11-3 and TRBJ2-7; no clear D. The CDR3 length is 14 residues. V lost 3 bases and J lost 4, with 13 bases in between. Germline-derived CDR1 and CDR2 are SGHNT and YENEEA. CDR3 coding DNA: TGTGCCAGCAGCTTTAGATCTGCCGGTTACGAGCAGTACTTC. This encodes CASSFRSAGYEQYF.

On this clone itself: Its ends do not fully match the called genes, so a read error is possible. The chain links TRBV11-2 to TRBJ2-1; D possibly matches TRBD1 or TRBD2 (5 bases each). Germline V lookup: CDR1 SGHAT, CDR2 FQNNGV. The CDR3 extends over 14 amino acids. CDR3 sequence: CASSLGGTYDEQFF. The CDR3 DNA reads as TGTGCCAGCAGCTTAGGAGGGACCTACGATGAGCAGTTCTTC.

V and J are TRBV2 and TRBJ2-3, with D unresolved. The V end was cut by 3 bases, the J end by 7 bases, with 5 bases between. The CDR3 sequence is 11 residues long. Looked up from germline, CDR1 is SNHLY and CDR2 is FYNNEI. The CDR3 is CASSEVNTQYF. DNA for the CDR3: TGTGCCAGCAGTGAGGTAAATACGCAGTATTTT.

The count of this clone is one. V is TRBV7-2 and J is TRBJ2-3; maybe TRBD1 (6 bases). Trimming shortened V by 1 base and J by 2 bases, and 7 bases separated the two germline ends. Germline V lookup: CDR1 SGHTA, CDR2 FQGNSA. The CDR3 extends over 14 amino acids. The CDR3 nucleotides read TGTGCCAGCAGCTTAGACAGGGTCACAGATACGCAGTATTTT. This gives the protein CASSLDRVTDTQYF.